A selection of T cell receptor beta chains follows, all from one sample in a study of T cells in Graves' hyperthyroidism and ophthalmopathy. Each CDR3 protein gets one entry after TCRdb re-called the multiplex PCR reads with MiXCR. Among around 520,000 distinct CDR3 sequences, 13% to 15% were seen once, and the ten largest hold around 14%. Input material: blood. The receptors originated from a woman aged 40 to 49 with Graves' hyperthyroidism. Both conserved end residues are part of each CDR3. A D gene is named only where the DNA matches it firmly. Part of the rows lack a size; the others show once, few, many or a class for expanded clones.

TRBD2	TRBV5-1	TRBJ2-5	once	TGCGCCAGCAGCTCGCGGACTAGCGGGAGGGCCGGGGAGACCCAGTACTTC	CASSSRTSGRAGETQYF
.	TRBV7-2	TRBJ2-3	many	TGTGCCAGCAGCTTGGACCTGATTCGCACAGATACGCAGTATTTT	CASSLDLIRTDTQYF
.	TRBV3-1	TRBJ2-5	many	TGTGCCAGCAGCCAATCGACGGTGAAAGAGACCCAGTACTTC	CASSQSTVKETQYF
.	TRBV5-4	TRBJ2-2	.	TGTGCCAGCAGCTTCACGCGGACCGGGGAGCTGTTTTTT	CASSFTRTGELFF
.	TRBV6-1	TRBJ2-5	.	TGTGCCAGCAGTCGCCCGACGAAAGAGACCCAGTACTTC	CASSRPTKETQYF
.	TRBV28	TRBJ1-1	many	TGTGCCAGCAGTCCCTGGGACGGCTCAATGAACACTGAAGCTTTCTTT	CASSPWDGSMNTEAFF
.	TRBV11-2	TRBJ2-3	many	TGTGCCAGCAGCCTAACTAAGTCCACAGATACGCAGTATTTT	CASSLTKSTDTQYF
.	TRBV29-1	TRBJ1-1	.	TGCAGCTCCAGACTGCTGAACACTGAAGCTTTCTTT	CSSRLLNTEAFF
TRBD1	TRBV9	TRBJ1-1	.	TGTGCCAGCAGCGTAAAGACAGGGAGTACTGAAGCTTTCTTT	CASSVKTGSTEAFF
.	TRBV12-3/TRBV12-4	TRBJ1-1	many	TGTGCCAGCAGTTTTGCCAGGGGAGGGACTGAAGCTTTCTTT	CASSFARGGTEAFF
.	TRBV2	TRBJ1-1	.	TGTGCCAGCAGTGACAGGGGACCTGAAGCTTTCTTT	CASSDRGPEAFF
.	TRBV24-1	TRBJ2-2	few	TGTGCCACCAGAGAGCGGTTGAACACCGGGGAGCTGTTTTTT	CATRERLNTGELFF
.	TRBV6-2/TRBV6-3	TRBJ1-1	many	TGTGCCAGCAGTTACTCGGACGGCAGGAACACTGAAGCTTTCTTT	CASSYSDGRNTEAFF
TRBD2	TRBV30	TRBJ2-3	few	TGTGCCTGGAGTGTACTGGGACTATCCACAGATACGCAGTATTTT	CAWSVLGLSTDTQYF
.	TRBV20-1	TRBJ2-3	many	TGCAGTTTTACTAGTTTGCAAGGCACAGATACGCAGTATTTT	CSFTSLQGTDTQYF
.	TRBV27	TRBJ1-2	few	TGTGCCACCGGCCAAGAACAGGGAAGTGGCTACGGCTACACCTTC	CATGQEQGSGYGYTF
.	TRBV5-1	TRBJ1-1	once	TGTGCCAGCAGCTCCTGGCAGGGCCTTCAGATGAACACTGAAGCTTTCTTT	CASSSWQGLQMNTEAFF
TRBD1	TRBV6-1	TRBJ1-2	many	TGTGCCAGCAGTGAGGTGACAGGGAAGAACTATGGCTACACCTTC	CASSEVTGKNYGYTF
.	TRBV6-1	TRBJ1-2	many	TGTGCCAGCAGTGAAAGGACTGGACAGCCCGGGGGCTACACCTTC	CASSERTGQPGGYTF
.	TRBV27	TRBJ2-7	many	TGTGCCAGCAGACTAAAGGCGGGCCCCTCCTACGAGCAGTACTTC	CASRLKAGPSYEQYF
.	TRBV2	TRBJ1-4	many	TGTGCCAGCACGGGTTCTAATGAAAAACTGTTTTTT	CASTGSNEKLFF
.	TRBV13	TRBJ2-7	many	TGTGCCAGCAGCTTAGCTTCCAGGGAGTACGAGCAGTACTTC	CASSLASREYEQYF
TRBD1	TRBV5-1	TRBJ2-1	.	TGCGCCAGCAGCATTGGGACAGGGGGCGCATACAATGAGCAGTTCTTC	CASSIGTGGAYNEQFF
.	TRBV7-8	TRBJ1-2	.	TGTGCCAGCAGCCCTGACCTATTAAACTATGGCTACACCTTC	CASSPDLLNYGYTF
.	TRBV6-9	TRBJ1-3	.	TGTGCCAGCAGTTACTCGAACGATATTTTATATTTT	CASSYSNDILYF
.	TRBV5-1	TRBJ1-2	few	TGCGCCAGCAGCCTTGGCCCACAGGCCGTATATGGCTACACCTTC	CASSLGPQAVYGYTF
.	TRBV5-1	TRBJ1-2	many	TGCGCCAGCAGCGCGGACAACTATGGCTACACCTTC	CASSADNYGYTF
TRBD2	TRBV29-1	TRBJ2-7	many	TGCAGCGTTGGTAGTGCGGGAGGGCGCTACGAGCAGTACTTC	CSVGSAGGRYEQYF
.	TRBV3-1	TRBJ1-2	many	TGTGCCAGCAGCCAAGGGCAGGGAGTAGACGGCTACACCTTC	CASSQGQGVDGYTF
TRBD2	TRBV6-1	TRBJ2-1	.	TGTGCCAGCAGCCGCGACAGGCCGGGACTAGCGAGGGATGAGCAGTTCTTC	CASSRDRPGLARDEQFF
.	TRBV18	TRBJ1-4	few	TGTGCCAGCTCACCACCGTCAGGGGCCGTGGATGAAAAACTGTTTTTT	CASSPPSGAVDEKLFF
.	TRBV7-2	TRBJ1-1	many	TGTGCCAGCAGCTTAGCGCTGAGGGGCACTGAAGCTTTCTTT	CASSLALRGTEAFF
TRBD2	TRBV2	TRBJ2-2	many	TGTGCCAGCAGTGTACTAGCGGGAGAGGTCGGGGAGCTGTTTTTT	CASSVLAGEVGELFF
TRBD2	TRBV4-1	TRBJ2-5	many	TGCGCCAGCAGCCAAGACGCTAGCGGGAGGGTGGTGACCCAGTACTTC	CASSQDASGRVVTQYF
.	TRBV5-1	TRBJ2-7	once	TGCGCCAGCAGGAAAACAGCGGATGGGCAGTACTTC	CASRKTADGQYF
.	TRBV4-1	TRBJ2-2	.	TGCGCCAGCAGCCAAGATCGGGGAGCTTACACCGGGGAGCTGTTTTTT	CASSQDRGAYTGELFF
.	TRBV12-3/TRBV12-4	TRBJ2-7	many	TGTGCCAGCAGTTTAGGGTACGGGAGTAGGTACGAGCAGTACTTC	CASSLGYGSRYEQYF
.	TRBV7-8	TRBJ2-5	many	TGTGCCAGCAGCGCCGACAGCCAAGAGACCCAGTACTTC	CASSADSQETQYF
TRBD1	TRBV16	TRBJ2-5	few	TGTGCCAGCAGCCCGACAGGGAAGCAAGAGACCCAGTACTTC	CASSPTGKQETQYF
.	TRBV9	TRBJ2-7	.	TGTGCCAGCAGCGTAGGGCCTAGCGCGAACTACGAGCAGTACTTC	CASSVGPSANYEQYF
TRBD2	TRBV7-2	TRBJ2-7	few	TGTGCCAGCAGCCCTAGACCGGGACTAGCGAGGTCCTACGAGCAGTACTTC	CASSPRPGLARSYEQYF